The 21 T cell receptor beta chains reported below all come from one sample, sequenced in a study of metastatic and nonmetastatic thyroid tumors. TCRdb re-called the PCR reads via MiXCR. In the table there are 25,000 to 40,000 clones, approximately 7% of which are singletons. There were no patients who had received any treatment before thyroid surgery. Sequenced sample: blood. All receptors derive from a female donor with papillary thyroid cancer or a benign thyroid nodule (not recorded which). Some clones in this sample may be carry-over from other donors' samples.

This clone was detected ten times or more. V gene TRBV4-1 combines with J gene TRBJ1-2; D is uncertain. Trimming left V 3 bases short and J 8 bases short, with 7 bases between. This CDR3 spans 11 amino acids. Germline V gene sequence: CDR1 MGHRA, CDR2 YSYEKL. CDR3: CASSHMGGYTF. CDR3 sequence (DNA): TGCGCCAGCAGCCATATGGGCGGCTACACCTTC.

This clone has at least ten counts. V is TRBV11-2 and J is TRBJ2-6, with a possible D match to TRBD1 (6 bases). In germline, CDR1 is SGHAT, CDR2 FQNNGV. The CDR3 consists of 17 residues. Between the trimmed V and J ends, which lost 1 base and 0 bases, there was a span of 10 bases. The DNA of the CDR3 is TGTGCCAGCAGCTTAGGCACAGGGACCTCTGGGGCCAACGTCCTGACTTTC. This codes for CASSLGTGTSGANVLTF.

This clone was counted ten times or more. The chain has TRBV9 and TRBJ2-2; no definite D call. Germline CDR1 is SGDLS and CDR2 is YYNGEE. The CDR3 contains 13 residues. The germline V and J ends were trimmed by 3 bases and 4 bases, with 7 bases remaining between them. CDR3 nucleotide sequence: TGTGCCAGCAGCGCGTACACCACCGGGGAGCTGTTTTTT. This encodes CASSAYTTGELFF.

At least ten counts were recorded for this clone. The genes are TRBV5-1 and TRBJ2-7; TRBD1 aligns across 9 bases. The V gene's germline CDR1 is SGHRS and CDR2 YFSETQ. The J segment lost 3 bases and the V segment lost 6 bases, leaving 10 bases of the junction unmatched. The CDR3 extends over 15 amino acids. In nucleotides, the CDR3 is TGCGCCAGCAAGGAGGCCCGGGACAGGGTCTACGAGCAGTACTTC. It is translated as CASKEARDRVYEQYF.

This clone was recorded many times. The J gene is TRBJ2-1, the V gene TRBV20-1; D may be TRBD2 (6 bases). CDR1 DFQATT and CDR2 SNEGSKA come from the germline V gene (reference sequence). The CDR3 covers 12 residues. The ends were cut back, 8 bases at V and 7 bases at J, with 15 bases in the middle. For the CDR3, the DNA is TGCAGTACCGGGACTCGGGGGAATGAGCAGTTCTTC. Translating gives CSTGTRGNEQFF.

This clone was counted many times. V usage is TRBV7-2 and J usage is TRBJ2-7; a weak D match, TRBD2 (6 bases). This CDR3 comprises 13 residues. V lost 4 bases and J lost 2, with 9 bases in between. Germline-derived CDR1 and CDR2 are SGHTA and FQGNSA. The CDR3 bases are TGTGCCAGCAGCTCGGGGGTGACCTACGAGCAGTACTTC. Its translation is CASSSGVTYEQYF. Full variable domain (remainder filled in from reference TRBV7-2 and TRBJ2-7): GAGVSQSPSNKVTEKGKDVELRCDPISGHTALYWYRQSLGQGLEFLIYFQGNSAPDKSGLPSDRFSAERTGGSVSTLTIQRTQQEDSAVYLCASSSGVTYEQYFGPGTRLTVT.

This clone was counted ten times or more. Other nucleotide sequences in the sample specify the same CDR3. The chain has TRBV6-1 and TRBJ2-7, with TRBD1 matching 8 bases. CDR3 length: 15 amino acids. Germline V gene sequence: CDR1 MNHNS, CDR2 SASEGT. The ends lost 5 bases at V and 7 bases at J; junction bases unmatched: 13. The CDR3 sequence is CASSRTGSFTGEQYF. The CDR3 nucleotides are TGTGCCAGCAGTCGGACAGGGTCCTTTACTGGAGAGCAGTACTTC.

J is TRBJ1-2 and V is TRBV7-8; D possibly corresponds to TRBD1 (6 bases). Germline-derived CDR1 and CDR2 are SGHVS and FQNEAQ. The CDR3 extends over 14 amino acids. Between the trimmed V and J ends, which lost 5 bases and 8 bases, there was a span of 18 bases. In nucleotides, the CDR3 is TGTGCCAGCAGCCCAGCTGGCGGGGGCGGCGGCTACACCTTC. Encoded protein: CASSPAGGGGGYTF. The full variable domain, completed using reference TRBV7-8 and TRBJ1-2, is GAGVSQSPRYKVAKRGQDVALRCDPISGHVSLFWYQQALGQGPEFLTYFQNEAQLDKSGLPSDRFFAERPEGSVSTLKIQRTQQEDSAVYLCASSPAGGGGGYTFGSGTRLTVV.

The V and J genes are TRBV2 and TRBJ2-5; 10 bases agree with TRBD2. The length of the CDR3 is 16 residues. Trimming removed 6 bases from V and 1 base from J; junction bases left unmatched: 8. Per germline, CDR1 SNHLY and CDR2 FYNNEI. As DNA, the CDR3 is TGTGCCAGCAGCTTAAGCATAGCGGGAGGCCAAGAGACCCAGTACTTC. Translating it yields CASSLSIAGGQETQYF.

This clone was counted at least ten times. The genes are TRBV7-2 and TRBJ1-1; D is unclear. Between the trimmed V and J ends, which lost 2 bases and 2 bases, there was a span of 9 bases. CDR3 length: 14 residues. Germline CDR1 is SGHTA and CDR2 is FQGNSA. CDR3 loop: CASSLPGYNTEAFF. In DNA form, the CDR3 reads TGTGCCAGCAGCTTACCGGGGTACAACACTGAAGCTTTCTTT.

This clone was counted at least ten times. The chain employs TRBV6-1 and TRBJ1-1, with 7 bases that match TRBD1. Germline CDR1 reads MNHNS; CDR2 reads SASEGT. Trimming removed 2 bases from V and 4 bases from J; junction bases left unmatched: 4. The CDR3 runs to 14 residues. The CDR3 reads CASSESGQVTEAFF. In nucleotides, the CDR3 is TGTGCCAGCAGTGAATCAGGACAGGTCACTGAAGCTTTCTTT.

Ten or more counts support this clone. V gene TRBV5-1 combines with J gene TRBJ2-5; tentatively, D is TRBD2 (6 bases). This CDR3 contains 15 residues. Trimming pared 0 bases from V and 0 bases from J, leaving 9 bases between. The germline V gene has CDR1 SGHRS and CDR2 YFSETQ. The CDR3 loop is CASSLVGGNQETQYF. DNA of the CDR3: TGCGCCAGCAGCTTGGTGGGGGGAAACCAAGAGACCCAGTACTTC.

This chain links TRBV5-1 with TRBJ1-2, with D perhaps matching TRBD1 (5 bases). This CDR3 is built from 18 residues. Trimming removed 5 bases from V and 0 bases from J, with 23 bases in between. In germline, CDR1 is SGHRS, CDR2 YFSETQ. In DNA form, the CDR3 reads TGCGCCAGCAGGCACGGAGACTCTACAGGACTAGCTAACTATGGCTACACCTTC. It codes for CASRHGDSTGLANYGYTF.

To note about this clone: Being one base from a much bigger clone, this may be a read error. The same CDR3 arises from other DNA sequences in this sample as well. V usage is TRBV20-1 and J usage is TRBJ2-3; 7 nucleotides match TRBD2. The V gene end was trimmed by 6 bases and the J gene end by 2 bases; junction bases not matched to a gene: 11. Germline V gene sequence: CDR1 DFQATT, CDR2 SNEGSKA (reference sequence). This CDR3 contains 15 residues. CDR3 region: CSASGTLRSTDTQYF. CDR3 coding DNA: TGCAGTGCCAGCGGGACTTTAAGGTCCACAGATACGCAGTATTTT.

This clone was recorded many times. The rearrangement uses TRBV6-4 and TRBJ2-1, with D unresolved. CDR1 and CDR2 from the germline V gene are MRHNA and SNTAGT. Trimming took 3 bases from V and 9 from J, leaving 6 bases between them. The CDR3 covers 11 residues. The CDR3: CASSDFGEQFF. CDR3 bases: TGTGCCAGCAGTGATTTTGGTGAGCAGTTCTTC.

At least ten counts were recorded for this clone. V and J are TRBV28 and TRBJ1-2; 11 bases line up with TRBD1. Germline V lookup: CDR1 MDHEN, CDR2 SYDVKM. This CDR3 is built from 15 residues. V lost 4 bases and J lost 7; bases outside the gene matches: 8. This chain's CDR3 is CASSSSRTGGSGYTF. The CDR3 DNA reads TGTGCCAGCAGTTCCTCGCGGACAGGGGGCTCTGGCTACACCTTC.

This clone was seen at least ten times. The chain links TRBV24-1 to TRBJ2-1, with D tentatively TRBD2 (5 bases). The V gene's germline CDR1 is KGHDR and CDR2 SFDVKD. V shed 9 bases and J shed 8 bases, with 19 bases lying between them. This CDR3 spans 14 amino acids. DNA of the CDR3: TGTGCCACCTCAGCGGTAAAATTCGTCGATGAGCAGTTCTTC. It encodes CATSAVKFVDEQFF.

This clone came up many times. V and J are TRBV19 and TRBJ1-6, with 8 bases matching TRBD1. V lost 4 bases and J lost 7; bases outside the gene matches: 6. The CDR3 length is 15 residues. Looked up from germline, CDR1 is LNHDA and CDR2 is SQIVND (reference sequence). CDR3 in amino acids: CASSKAGGVNSPLHF. The CDR3, as DNA: TGTGCCAGTAGTAAGGCAGGGGGCGTGAATTCACCCCTCCACTTT.

This clone has at least ten counts. This chain connects TRBV20-1 to TRBJ1-2, with 7 nucleotides matching TRBD1. The germline V gene has CDR1 DFQATT and CDR2 SNEGSKA (reference sequence). The ends lost 5 bases at V and 2 bases at J; junction bases unmatched: 2. CDR3 length: 12 amino acids. The CDR3 nucleotides are TGCAGTGCTCCACAGGGGAACTATGGCTACACCTTC. Encoded protein: CSAPQGNYGYTF.

This clone was detected many times. The chain links TRBV7-2 to TRBJ1-5; the D gene is possibly TRBD1 (5 bases). CDR1 is SGHTA, CDR2 FQGNSA, per germline. Trimming took 5 bases from V and 7 from J, leaving 15 bases between them. The CDR3 sequence is 14 residues long. The CDR3 DNA is TGTGCCAGCAGCCAAGGGACCTGGGGCCAGCCCCAGCATTTT. Translated, it gives CASSQGTWGQPQHF.

This clone was seen at least ten times. The V and J genes are TRBV19 and TRBJ1-3; no clear D gene. The CDR3 extends over 15 amino acids. The germline CDR1 and CDR2 sequences are LNHDA and SQIVND (reference sequence). The V and J ends lost 4 bases and 0 bases respectively, with 10 bases between them. CDR3 in amino acids: CASSKDRYSGNTIYF. In DNA, the CDR3 is TGTGCCAGTAGTAAGGACCGGTACTCTGGAAACACCATATATTTT.